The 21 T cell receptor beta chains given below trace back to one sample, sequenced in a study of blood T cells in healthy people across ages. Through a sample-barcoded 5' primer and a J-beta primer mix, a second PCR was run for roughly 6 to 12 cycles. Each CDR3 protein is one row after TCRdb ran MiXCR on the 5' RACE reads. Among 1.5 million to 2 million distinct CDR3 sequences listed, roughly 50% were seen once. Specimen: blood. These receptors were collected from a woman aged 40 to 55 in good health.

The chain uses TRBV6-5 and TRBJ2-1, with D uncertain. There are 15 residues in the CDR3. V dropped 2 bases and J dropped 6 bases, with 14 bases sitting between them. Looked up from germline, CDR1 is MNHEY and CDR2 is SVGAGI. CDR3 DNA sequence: TGTGCCAGCAGTTACAGGGCTCGGGCCGGCAATGAGCAGTTCTTC. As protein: CASSYRARAGNEQFF.

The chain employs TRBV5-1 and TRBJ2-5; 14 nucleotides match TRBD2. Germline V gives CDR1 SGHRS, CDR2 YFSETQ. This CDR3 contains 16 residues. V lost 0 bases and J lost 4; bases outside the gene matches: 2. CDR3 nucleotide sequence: TGCGCCAGCAGCTTGGGGACTAGCGGGGGGATAGAGACCCAGTACTTC. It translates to CASSLGTSGGIETQYF.

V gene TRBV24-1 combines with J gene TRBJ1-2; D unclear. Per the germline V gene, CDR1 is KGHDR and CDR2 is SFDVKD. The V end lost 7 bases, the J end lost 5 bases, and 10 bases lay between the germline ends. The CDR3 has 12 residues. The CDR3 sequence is CATSVNGYGYTF. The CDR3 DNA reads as TGTGCCACCAGCGTAAACGGGTATGGCTACACCTTC.

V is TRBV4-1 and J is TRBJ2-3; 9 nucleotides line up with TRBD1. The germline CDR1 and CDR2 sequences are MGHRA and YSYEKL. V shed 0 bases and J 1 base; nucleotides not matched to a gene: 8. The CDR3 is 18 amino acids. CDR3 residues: CASSQEPGTGRGTDTQYF. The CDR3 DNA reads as TGCGCCAGCAGCCAAGAACCAGGGACAGGGCGAGGCACAGATACGCAGTATTTT.

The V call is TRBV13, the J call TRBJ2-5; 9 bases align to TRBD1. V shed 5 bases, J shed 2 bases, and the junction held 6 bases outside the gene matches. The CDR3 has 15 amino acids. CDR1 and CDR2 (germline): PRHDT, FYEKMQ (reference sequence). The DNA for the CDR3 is TGTGCCAGCAGCACCGGACAGGGGCCGCAAGAGACCCAGTACTTC. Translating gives CASSTGQGPQETQYF. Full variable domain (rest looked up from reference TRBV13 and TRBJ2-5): AAGVIQSPRHLIKEKRETATLKCYPIPRHDTVYWYQQGPGQDPQFLISFYEKMQSDKGSIPDRFSAQQFSDYHSELNMSSLELGDSALYFCASSTGQGPQETQYFGPGTRLLVL.

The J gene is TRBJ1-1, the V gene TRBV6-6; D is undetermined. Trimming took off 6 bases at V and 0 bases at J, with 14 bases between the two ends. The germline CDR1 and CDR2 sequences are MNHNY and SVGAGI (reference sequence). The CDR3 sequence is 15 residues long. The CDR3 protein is CASSYHSSMNTEAFF. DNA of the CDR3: TGTGCCAGCAGCTATCACAGCAGCATGAACACTGAAGCTTTCTTT.

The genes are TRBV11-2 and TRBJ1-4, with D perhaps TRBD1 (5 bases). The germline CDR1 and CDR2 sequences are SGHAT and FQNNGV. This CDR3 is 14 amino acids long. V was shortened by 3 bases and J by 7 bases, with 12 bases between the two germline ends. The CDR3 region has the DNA TGTGCCAGCAGCTTGGGGCAGCTAAGTGAAAAACTGTTTTTT. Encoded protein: CASSLGQLSEKLFF.

For the CDR3, the DNA is TGTGCCAGCAGCTCGGGTAGCGGGGGGACGATTAGCACAGATACGCAGTATTTT. Protein: CASSSGSGGTISTDTQYF. The J gene is TRBJ2-3, the V gene TRBV5-4; 10 nucleotides match TRBD2. Trimming removed 3 bases from V and 0 bases from J; junction bases left unmatched: 10. This CDR3 region has 18 residues. Germline V CDR1 and CDR2: SGHNT, YYREEE (reference sequence).

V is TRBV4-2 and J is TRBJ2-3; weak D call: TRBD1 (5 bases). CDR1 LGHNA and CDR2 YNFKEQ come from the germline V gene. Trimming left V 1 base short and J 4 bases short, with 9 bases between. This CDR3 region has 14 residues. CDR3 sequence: CASSQAGYPDTQYF. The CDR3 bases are TGTGCCAGCAGCCAAGCAGGGTATCCAGATACGCAGTATTTT.

CDR3 loop: CASSLSGAAGYTF. The CDR3 bases are TGTGCCAGCAGCCTATCAGGGGCCGCTGGCTACACCTTC. The rearrangement links TRBV6-1 to TRBJ1-2; possible D gene TRBD1, 6 bases. Trimming removed 6 bases at V and 7 bases at J, with 15 bases between. The CDR3 contains 13 residues. Germline lookup yields CDR1 MNHNS and CDR2 SASEGT.

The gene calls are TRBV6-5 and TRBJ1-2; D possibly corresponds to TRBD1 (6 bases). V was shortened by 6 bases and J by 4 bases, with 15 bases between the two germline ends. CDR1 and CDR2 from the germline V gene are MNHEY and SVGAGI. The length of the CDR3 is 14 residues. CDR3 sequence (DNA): TGTGCCAGCAGCTACCAGGGGTATGGCTATGGCTACACCTTC. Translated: CASSYQGYGYGYTF.

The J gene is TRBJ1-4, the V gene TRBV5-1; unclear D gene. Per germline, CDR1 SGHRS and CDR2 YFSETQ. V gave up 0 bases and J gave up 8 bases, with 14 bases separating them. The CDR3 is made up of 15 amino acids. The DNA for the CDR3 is TGCGCCAGCAGCTTGGGAGATCCAAAGCGAGAAAAACTGTTTTTT. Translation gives CASSLGDPKREKLFF.

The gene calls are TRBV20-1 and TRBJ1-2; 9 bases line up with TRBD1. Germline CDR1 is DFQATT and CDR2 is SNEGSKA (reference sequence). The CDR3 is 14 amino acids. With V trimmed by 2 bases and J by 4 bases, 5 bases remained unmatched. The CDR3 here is CSARTRTGAYGYTF. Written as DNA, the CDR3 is TGCAGTGCTAGAACTCGGACAGGGGCCTATGGCTACACCTTC.

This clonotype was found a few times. The CDR3 reads CASSLDPLGSGYTF. CDR3 in DNA: TGTGCCAGCAGTTTAGACCCCCTCGGCTCTGGCTACACCTTC. The rearrangement uses TRBV25-1 and TRBJ1-2; D is unclear. V was trimmed by 5 bases and J by 7 bases, leaving 17 bases between them. Germline V gene data show CDR1 as MGHDK and CDR2 as SYGVNS. The CDR3 has 14 amino acids.

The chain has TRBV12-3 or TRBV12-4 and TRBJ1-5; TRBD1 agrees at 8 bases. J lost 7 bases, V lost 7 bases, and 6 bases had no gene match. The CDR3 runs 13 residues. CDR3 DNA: TGTGCCAGCATCCCTGGACAGGGACAGCCCCAGCATTTT. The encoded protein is CASIPGQGQPQHF.

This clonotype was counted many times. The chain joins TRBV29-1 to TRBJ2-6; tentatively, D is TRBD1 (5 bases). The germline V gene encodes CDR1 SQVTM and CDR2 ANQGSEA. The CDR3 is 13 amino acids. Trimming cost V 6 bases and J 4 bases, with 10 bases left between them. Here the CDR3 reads CSVLGHGANVLTF. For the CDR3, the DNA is TGCAGCGTCCTGGGGCACGGGGCCAACGTCCTGACTTTC.

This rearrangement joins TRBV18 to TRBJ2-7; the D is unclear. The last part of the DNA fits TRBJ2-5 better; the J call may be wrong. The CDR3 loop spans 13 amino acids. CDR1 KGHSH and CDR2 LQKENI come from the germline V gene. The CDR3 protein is CASSPGSTETQYF. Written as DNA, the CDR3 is TGTGCCAGCTCACCAGGTAGTACGGAGACCCAGTACTTC.

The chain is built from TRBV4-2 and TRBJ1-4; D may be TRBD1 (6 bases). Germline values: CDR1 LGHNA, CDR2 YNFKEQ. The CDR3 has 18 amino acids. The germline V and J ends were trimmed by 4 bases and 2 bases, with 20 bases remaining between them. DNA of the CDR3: TGTGCCAGCAGCCGAGAAAGGCTACTGGGGGGCACTAATGAAAAACTGTTTTTT. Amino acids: CASSRERLLGGTNEKLFF.

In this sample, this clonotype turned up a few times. The CDR3 DNA is TGTGCCAGCAGTTTTCGGGCCGTGTCGGGCGACTATAATTCACCCCTCCACTTT. Its translation is CASSFRAVSGDYNSPLHF. The chain is built from TRBV27 and TRBJ1-6; D is unclear. The length of the CDR3 is 18 residues. Trimming stripped 3 bases from V and 3 bases from J, with 18 bases between. CDR1 and CDR2 from the germline V gene are MNHEY and SMNVEV (reference sequence).

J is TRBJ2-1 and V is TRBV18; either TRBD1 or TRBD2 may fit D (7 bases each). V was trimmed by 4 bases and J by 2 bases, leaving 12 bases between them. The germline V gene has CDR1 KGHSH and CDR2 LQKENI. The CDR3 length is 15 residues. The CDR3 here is CASSHQGGAYNEQFF. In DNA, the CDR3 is TGTGCCAGCTCACACCAGGGGGGGGCCTACAATGAGCAGTTCTTC.

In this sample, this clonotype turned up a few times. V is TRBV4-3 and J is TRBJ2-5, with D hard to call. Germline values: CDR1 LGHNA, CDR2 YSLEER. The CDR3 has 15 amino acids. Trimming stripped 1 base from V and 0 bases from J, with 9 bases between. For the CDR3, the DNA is TGCGCCAGCAGCCAAGGGGCCGTGTACCAAGAGACCCAGTACTTC. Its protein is CASSQGAVYQETQYF.